A single sample is the source of the 14 T cell receptor beta chains below, sequenced in a study of blood T cell repertoires in COVID-19. The method was immunoSEQ multiplex PCR; TCRdb's version includes in-frame clones alone and lacks a portion of them. This table has approximately 270,000 clones, roughly 90% appearing once. Sequencing was done on a sample of PBMCs or T cells enriched from blood (not recorded which). The receptors were sampled from a man in his forties who had been exposed to COVID-19.

This chain's CDR3 is CASSPWEGTDTQYF. The DNA for the CDR3 is TGCGCCAGCAGCCCGTGGGAGGGTACAGATACGCAGTATTTT. This rearrangement joins TRBV4-3 to TRBJ2-3, with 7 positions matching TRBD2. V shed 4 bases and J 3 bases; nucleotides not matched to a gene: 4. CDR3 size: 14 residues. CDR1 and CDR2 from the germline V gene are LGHNA and YSLEER.

The table lists this clone with a count of one. V usage is TRBV9 and J usage is TRBJ1-6; 7 bases match TRBD1. The trim removed 3 bases at V and 6 bases at J, leaving 3 bases unmatched. The CDR3 is 14 residues long. The germline CDR1 and CDR2 sequences are SGDLS and YYNGEE. This CDR3 is CASSARDSNSPLHF. CDR3 DNA sequence: TGTGCCAGCAGCGCCCGGGACAGTAATTCACCCCTCCACTTT.

V usage is TRBV28 and J usage is TRBJ2-2, with 8 bases fitting TRBD2. The germline gives CDR1 MDHEN, CDR2 SYDVKM. This CDR3 has 13 residues. Trimming cost V 9 bases and J 6 bases; bases outside gene matches: 6. The CDR3 spells CASRSGSAGELFF. For the CDR3, the DNA is TGTGCCAGTCGGAGCGGGAGTGCCGGGGAGCTGTTTTTT.

The CDR3 DNA follows: TGCAGCGTTGACAGGGGCCACATTCAGTACTTC. Amino acids: CSVDRGHIQYF. The chain carries TRBV29-1 and TRBJ2-4; perhaps TRBD1 as D (6 bases). Germline lookup yields CDR1 SQVTM and CDR2 ANQGSEA. The CDR3 extends over 11 amino acids. The germline V and J ends were trimmed by 3 bases and 8 bases, with 8 bases remaining between them.

The chain recombines TRBV27 with TRBJ2-6; TRBD1 is a possible D gene (6 bases). This CDR3 is 15 amino acids long. Trimming removed 6 bases at V and 4 bases at J, with 13 bases between. Germline loops: CDR1 MNHEY, CDR2 SMNVEV (reference sequence). The chain's CDR3 is CASRPGVLGANVLTF. DNA for the CDR3: TGTGCCAGCAGACCAGGGGTATTGGGGGCCAACGTCCTGACTTTC.

This clone was counted once. V is TRBV4-2 and J is TRBJ2-5, with a weak D call TRBD2 (6 bases). Trimming took off 1 base at V and 2 bases at J, with 8 bases between the two ends. Germline V gene data show CDR1 as LGHNA and CDR2 as YNFKEQ. The CDR3 totals 14 residues. CDR3 residues: CASSQAGEQETQYF. The CDR3 bases are TGTGCCAGCAGCCAAGCGGGAGAACAAGAGACCCAGTACTTC.

The genes are TRBV27 and TRBJ2-2; D is undetermined. CDR3 length: 14 amino acids. Per germline, CDR1 MNHEY and CDR2 SMNVEV (reference sequence). V was cut by 1 base and J by 1 base, with 4 bases left in between. The CDR3 DNA reads TGTGCCAGCAGTTTATGGAGGAACACCGGGGAGCTGTTTTTT. Amino acids: CASSLWRNTGELFF.

The chain carries TRBV19 and TRBJ2-7, with D possibly being TRBD1 (6 bases). Trimming cost V 8 bases and J 3 bases, with 11 bases left between them. This CDR3 has 12 amino acids. CDR1 is LNHDA and CDR2 is SQIVND in the germline V gene (reference sequence). Written as DNA, the CDR3 is TGTGCCAGTGGGCCACAGGGCTACGAGCAGTACTTC. Amino acid sequence: CASGPQGYEQYF.

This CDR3 reads CSVRLEEGEQFF. The CDR3, as DNA: TGCAGCGTTCGGCTAGAAGAAGGAGAGCAGTTCTTC. The chain is built from TRBV29-1 and TRBJ2-1; D not resolved. Germline CDR1 is SQVTM and CDR2 is ANQGSEA. Trimming shortened V by 5 bases and J by 10 bases, and 15 bases separated the two germline ends. This CDR3 comprises 12 residues.

The genes are TRBV29-1 and TRBJ2-1; TRBD2 matches 10 bases. The CDR3 runs 14 residues. V lost 3 bases and J lost 15; bases outside the gene matches: 14. Germline values: CDR1 SQVTM, CDR2 ANQGSEA. The CDR3 loop is CSVEDPSGRAVVFF. The CDR3 region has the DNA TGCAGCGTTGAGGACCCCAGCGGGAGGGCCGTAGTGTTCTTC.

V gene TRBV11-2 combines with J gene TRBJ1-5; 12 bases map to TRBD1. Germline V CDR1 and CDR2: SGHAT, FQNNGV. V gave up 3 bases and J gave up 3 bases; unmatched junction bases: 0. This CDR3 region has 15 residues. The chain's CDR3 is CASSLGQGANQPQHF. The CDR3 DNA reads TGTGCCAGCAGCTTGGGACAGGGGGCCAATCAGCCCCAGCATTTT. Filled out from reference TRBV11-2 and TRBJ1-5, the complete variable domain reads EAGVAQSPRYKIIEKRQSVAFWCNPISGHATLYWYQQILGQGPKLLIQFQNNGVVDDSQLPKDRFSAERLKGVDSTLKIQPAKLEDSAVYLCASSLGQGANQPQHFGDGTRLSIL.

This chain uses TRBV5-4 with TRBJ1-2, with 8 bases fitting TRBD1. Germline CDR1 SGHNT, CDR2 YYREEE (reference sequence). The CDR3 extends over 15 amino acids. With 3 bases clipped from V and 4 bases from J, the junction kept 8 bases outside the gene matches. The chain's CDR3 is CASSYRQGAIYGYTF. The DNA of the CDR3 is TGTGCCAGCAGCTACAGGCAGGGGGCTATCTATGGCTACACCTTC. The entire variable domain, with the rest obtained from reference TRBV5-4 and TRBJ1-2, is as follows: ETGVTQSPTHLIKTRGQQVTLRCSSQSGHNTVSWYQQALGQGPQFIFQYYREEENGRGNFPPRFSGLQFPNYSSELNVNALELDDSALYLCASSYRQGAIYGYTFGSGTRLTVV.

The CDR3 sequence is CAINRQGANGYTF. The CDR3 DNA reads TGTGCCATCAACAGACAGGGGGCAAATGGCTACACCTTC. This rearrangement joins TRBV10-3 to TRBJ1-2; 10 bases fit TRBD1. The CDR3 has 13 amino acids. V was pared by 7 bases and J by 6 bases, with 5 bases of the junction left unmatched. Looked up from germline, CDR1 is ENHRY and CDR2 is SYGVKD.

DNA for the CDR3: TGTGCCAGCAGCTCCTACTCGACCGGGAGGGAGCTGTTTTTT. The encoded protein is CASSSYSTGRELFF. This chain joins TRBV7-6 and TRBJ2-2; TRBD2 is a possible D gene (5 bases). CDR3 length equals 14 residues. CDR1 is SGHVS, CDR2 FNYEAQ, per germline. Trimming pared 4 bases from V and 9 bases from J, leaving 15 bases between.